Shown below are 29 T cell receptor beta chains from a single sample sequenced in a study of lymphopenia after photon versus proton radiotherapy (dated by TCRdb to between 2018 and 2021). Libraries were prepared through the immunoSEQ multiplex PCR assay. TCRdb holds this immuneACCESS table with in-frame rearrangements only. Some clones are missing; in checked studies, unresolved V genes explain under half, and the rest has no known cause. The sample table lists about 39,000 clones, more than 85% of them with a count of one. The ten largest account for approximately 14% of the sample. The specimen was peripheral blood, collected from a patient treated with photon-based radiotherapy. The receptors come from a man aged 60-69 years with cholangiocarcinoma.

This sequence joins TRBV2 and TRBJ2-1; D is possibly TRBD1 (7 bases). The germline gives CDR1 SNHLY, CDR2 FYNNEI. There are 12 residues in the CDR3. Trimming stripped 8 bases from V and 10 bases from J, with 15 bases between. The CDR3 is CASHTGAGEQFF. CDR3 nucleotide sequence: TGTGCCAGCCATACAGGGGCGGGGGAGCAGTTCTTC.

V gene TRBV10-3 combines with J gene TRBJ1-1; D not resolved. V gave up 4 bases and J gave up 4 bases, with 10 bases separating them. CDR1 and CDR2 from the germline V gene are ENHRY and SYGVKD. The length of the CDR3 is 13 residues. For the CDR3, the DNA is TGTGCCATCAGTGCCTCTGAGGTCACTGAAGCTTTCTTT. Translated, it gives CAISASEVTEAFF.

The chain links TRBV6-1 to TRBJ2-5; 9 bases align to TRBD2. The J call may not be correct, given that the DNA end is closer to TRBJ2-7. Looked up from germline, CDR1 is MNHNS and CDR2 is SASEGT. CDR3 size: 16 residues. The CDR3 sequence: CASSETILAGSYEQYF. The CDR3 DNA follows: TGTGCCAGCAGTGAAACGATACTAGCGGGCTCCTACGAGCAGTACTTC.

The gene calls are TRBV18 and TRBJ1-2, with D possibly being TRBD1 (5 bases). V was cut by 2 bases and J by 2 bases, with 15 bases left in between. This CDR3 has 16 residues. Germline V gene sequence: CDR1 KGHSH, CDR2 LQKENI. CDR3 in amino acids: CASSPSGAPFNYGYTF. The DNA of the CDR3 is TGTGCCAGCTCACCATCTGGGGCTCCCTTCAACTATGGCTACACCTTC.

This clone has just one count. The J gene is TRBJ1-6, the V gene TRBV28; D ambiguous. CDR3 length equals 14 residues. CDR1 and CDR2 from the germline V gene are MDHEN and SYDVKM. V dropped 5 bases and J dropped 12 bases, with 17 bases sitting between them. The CDR3 DNA follows: TGTGCCAGCAGTCTTACAGACGGACGGATACCCCTCCACTTT. This encodes CASSLTDGRIPLHF.

The rearrangement uses TRBV5-1 and TRBJ2-3, with 8 bases lining up with TRBD2. This CDR3 has 16 amino acids. Germline values: CDR1 SGHRS, CDR2 YFSETQ. With V trimmed by 1 base and J by 0 bases, 4 bases remained unmatched. The CDR3 DNA reads TGCGCCAGCAGCTTGTGGGCTAGCGGGAGCACAGATACGCAGTATTTT. Residues: CASSLWASGSTDTQYF.

The chain links TRBV7-9 to TRBJ1-4; D unresolved. Germline V gene lookup returns CDR1 SEHNR and CDR2 FQNEAQ (reference sequence). Trimming cost V 0 bases and J 4 bases, with 6 bases left between them. CDR3 length equals 14 residues. The CDR3 reads CASSLAGGNEKLFF. Written as DNA, the CDR3 is TGTGCCAGCAGCTTAGCTGGCGGTAATGAAAAACTGTTTTTT.

This chain links TRBV29-1 with TRBJ2-5; 8 bases line up with TRBD1. The germline V gene has CDR1 SQVTM and CDR2 ANQGSEA. This CDR3 has 13 amino acids. V lost 7 bases to trimming and J lost 1 base; unmatched junction nucleotides: 5. The chain's CDR3 is CSARQGPQETQYF. In DNA form, the CDR3 reads TGCAGCGCCAGACAGGGGCCCCAAGAGACCCAGTACTTC.

V gene TRBV28 combines with J gene TRBJ1-5; 8 bases match TRBD1. CDR1 is MDHEN, CDR2 SYDVKM, per germline. The V gene end was trimmed by 5 bases and the J gene end by 5 bases; junction bases not matched to a gene: 5. The CDR3 is made up of 14 amino acids. The CDR3 spells CASSQGQDYQPQHF. The CDR3 region has the DNA TGTGCCAGCAGTCAGGGACAGGATTATCAGCCCCAGCATTTT.

The rearrangement joins TRBV6-5 to TRBJ1-2, with 9 bases that match TRBD1. This CDR3 region has 14 residues. V lost 3 bases, J lost 7 bases, and 6 bases stayed unmatched. Germline CDR1 and CDR2: MNHEY and SVGAGI. In DNA, the CDR3 is TGTGCCAGCAGTTATGAGGACAGGGGAAGTGGCTACACCTTC. Amino acid sequence: CASSYEDRGSGYTF.

The chain recombines TRBV5-1 with TRBJ1-2; D is ambiguous. Per germline, CDR1 SGHRS and CDR2 YFSETQ. CDR3 size: 13 residues. V dropped 0 bases and J dropped 8 bases, with 11 bases sitting between them. The DNA of the CDR3 is TGCGCCAGCAGCTTGGGAGACTCGTGGGGCTACACCTTC. Amino acid sequence: CASSLGDSWGYTF.

The chain combines TRBV28 with TRBJ2-7; 8 nucleotides align to TRBD1. Germline V lookup: CDR1 MDHEN, CDR2 SYDVKM. There are 14 residues in the CDR3. Trimming removed 7 bases from V and 2 bases from J; junction bases left unmatched: 7. CDR3 nucleotide sequence: TGTGCCAGCATGGGAAGGACAGGGACCTACGAGCAGTACTTC. Its protein is CASMGRTGTYEQYF. The whole variable domain, filled in from reference TRBV28 and TRBJ2-7, reads DVKVTQSSRYLVKRTGEKVFLECVQDMDHENMFWYRQDPGLGLRLIYFSYDVKMKEKGDIPEGYSVSREKKERFSLILESASTNQTSMYLCASMGRTGTYEQYFGPGTRLTVT.

This clone occurred once. The chain carries TRBV19 and TRBJ1-4, with TRBD1 identical over 10 bases. V shed 6 bases, J shed 2 bases, and the junction held 0 bases outside the gene matches. Per the germline V gene, CDR1 is LNHDA and CDR2 is SQIVND (reference sequence). This CDR3 has 14 amino acids. This chain's CDR3 is CASRDRGTNEKLFF. The CDR3 DNA reads as TGTGCCAGTAGGGACAGGGGGACTAATGAAAAACTGTTTTTT.

The chain carries TRBV5-1 and TRBJ2-6; perhaps TRBD1 as D (5 bases). Germline CDR1 is SGHRS and CDR2 is YFSETQ. With 7 bases removed from V and 2 bases from J, the gap between germline ends came to 10 bases. CDR3 length: 14 amino acids. DNA of the CDR3: TGCGCCAGCGCCAGGGAACCTGGGGCCAACGTCCTGACTTTC. Protein product: CASAREPGANVLTF.

The chain is built from TRBV2 and TRBJ2-7; D ambiguous. This CDR3 contains 11 residues. Trimming removed 9 bases at V and 5 bases at J, with 11 bases between. Germline CDR1 SNHLY, CDR2 FYNNEI. The CDR3 bases are TGTGCCAGAGGTGTCCTCGACGAGCAGTACTTC. Translating gives CARGVLDEQYF.

The V call is TRBV7-2, the J call TRBJ1-5; 8 bases are a match to TRBD1. With 1 base clipped from V and 0 bases from J, the junction kept 8 bases outside the gene matches. CDR1 is SGHTA and CDR2 is FQGNSA in the germline V gene. The CDR3 runs 18 residues. The CDR3 DNA reads TGTGCCAGCAGCTTAGTGGGGACAGGCGGTTATAGCAATCAGCCCCAGCATTTT. Translated, it gives CASSLVGTGGYSNQPQHF.

V is TRBV6-5 and J is TRBJ1-2; 7 nucleotides agree with TRBD1. The J segment lost 8 bases and the V segment lost 2 bases, leaving 8 bases of the junction unmatched. This CDR3 comprises 14 residues. The germline gives CDR1 MNHEY, CDR2 SVGAGI. The DNA for the CDR3 is TGTGCCAGCAGTTACAGGTTCAGGGGGGGCGGCTACACCTTC. Its translation is CASSYRFRGGGYTF.

This CDR3 reads CASSLYQGAHTGELFF. The DNA of the CDR3 is TGTGCCAGCAGTTTATACCAGGGGGCGCACACCGGGGAGCTGTTTTTT. The rearrangement uses TRBV27 and TRBJ2-2; 8 bases are shared with TRBD1. The CDR3 has 16 amino acids. Germline V gene lookup returns CDR1 MNHEY and CDR2 SMNVEV (reference sequence). V dropped 1 base and J dropped 3; count of bases not matched to a gene: 4.

This clone was detected once. The V and J genes are TRBV11-3 and TRBJ2-1; the match to TRBD2 covers 8 bases. V was pared by 3 bases and J by 12 bases, with 7 bases of the junction left unmatched. CDR3 length: 13 amino acids. The V gene's germline CDR1 is SGHNT and CDR2 YENEEA. This chain's CDR3 is CASSFTAGAWQFF. The CDR3 DNA reads TGTGCCAGCAGCTTTACAGCGGGGGCCTGGCAGTTCTTC. The whole variable domain, filled in from reference TRBV11-3 and TRBJ2-1, reads EAGVVQSPRYKIIEKKQPVAFWCNPISGHNTLYWYLQNLGQGPELLIRYENEEAVDDSQLPKDRFSAERLKGVDSTLKIQPAELGDSAVYLCASSFTAGAWQFFGPGTRLTVL.

The V gene is TRBV28, the J gene TRBJ1-6; D is unresolved. The CDR3 extends over 16 amino acids. V lost 3 bases and J lost 7, with 16 bases in between. Germline values: CDR1 MDHEN, CDR2 SYDVKM. The CDR3 spells CASSFQLPLTNSPLHF. The CDR3 nucleotides read TGTGCCAGCAGTTTCCAGTTACCTCTTACGAATTCACCCCTCCACTTT.

In its sample, this clone was seen once. This chain links TRBV7-3 with TRBJ2-3, with TRBD2 matching over 7 bases. Germline values: CDR1 SGHTA, CDR2 FQGTGA. V lost 5 bases, J lost 3 bases, and 8 bases stayed unmatched. CDR3 length equals 15 residues. The CDR3 coding sequence is TGTGCCAGCAGCCGCCGGGGAGGGGATACAGATACGCAGTATTTT. It is translated as CASSRRGGDTDTQYF. Full variable domain (rest looked up from reference TRBV7-3 and TRBJ2-3): GAGVSQTPSNKVTEKGKYVELRCDPISGHTALYWYRQSLGQGPEFLIYFQGTGAADDSGLPNDRFFAVRPEGSVSTLKIQRTERGDSAVYLCASSRRGGDTDTQYFGPGTRLTVL.

The chain employs TRBV30 and TRBJ1-5, with D unresolved. This CDR3 is built from 13 residues. Trimming removed 5 bases at V and 5 bases at J, with 13 bases between. The germline V gene has CDR1 GTSNPN and CDR2 SVGIG (reference sequence). The CDR3 nucleotides are TGTGCCTGGGGAGGTAGCGCGGATCAGCCCCAGCATTTT. Translated, it gives CAWGGSADQPQHF.

The rearrangement links TRBV6-4 to TRBJ2-3; no clear D gene. The germline V gene encodes CDR1 MRHNA and CDR2 SNTAGT. Trimming stripped 2 bases from V and 3 bases from J, with 6 bases between. The CDR3 loop spans 13 amino acids. This chain's CDR3 is CASSDQTTDTQYF. DNA for the CDR3: TGTGCCAGCAGTGACCAGACTACAGATACGCAGTATTTT.

The rearrangement uses TRBV28 and TRBJ2-7, with 8 bases lining up with TRBD1. The CDR3 has 14 amino acids. V shed 2 bases, J shed 0 bases, and the junction held 0 bases outside the gene matches. Germline CDR1 reads MDHEN; CDR2 reads SYDVKM. CDR3 sequence: CASSLQGASYEQYF. In nucleotides, the CDR3 is TGTGCCAGCAGTTTACAGGGGGCCTCCTACGAGCAGTACTTC.

The chain is built from TRBV11-2 and TRBJ1-3; D might be TRBD1 (5 bases). Germline loops: CDR1 SGHAT, CDR2 FQNNGV. V shed 3 bases and J shed 3 bases, with 12 bases lying between them. The CDR3 is 15 amino acids. The DNA of the CDR3 is TGTGCCAGCAGCTTTACAGGTTTCTTTGGAAACACCATATATTTT. This translates into CASSFTGFFGNTIYF.

V gene TRBV7-6 combines with J gene TRBJ2-2, with 8 bases that match TRBD2. Germline trimming cut 2 bases from V and 0 bases from J; bases unmatched to any gene: 2. Germline V lookup: CDR1 SGHVS, CDR2 FNYEAQ. This CDR3 is built from 16 residues. The CDR3 loop reads CASSLISGTNTGELFF. DNA of the CDR3: TGTGCCAGCAGCTTAATTAGCGGGACGAACACCGGGGAGCTGTTTTTT.

The CDR3 sequence: CAISPTGDPGANVLTF. The CDR3 nucleotides are TGTGCCATCAGTCCGACCGGGGACCCTGGGGCCAACGTCCTGACTTTC. The rearrangement uses TRBV10-3 and TRBJ2-6, with D possibly called TRBD1 or TRBD2 (5 bases each). This CDR3 spans 16 amino acids. Between the trimmed V and J ends, which lost 5 bases and 2 bases, there was a span of 13 bases. From germline, CDR1 is ENHRY and CDR2 SYGVKD.

The gene calls are TRBV9 and TRBJ2-6; no clear D gene. The CDR3 covers 16 residues. The V end was cut by 4 bases, the J end by 2 bases, with 13 bases between. Germline loops: CDR1 SGDLS, CDR2 YYNGEE. This chain's CDR3 is CASSHIQLAGANVLTF. CDR3 in DNA: TGTGCCAGCAGCCATATCCAACTGGCTGGGGCCAACGTCCTGACTTTC.

V and J are TRBV4-3 and TRBJ2-7, with 8 bases fitting TRBD1. Germline CDR1 reads LGHNA; CDR2 reads YSLEER. Trimming cost V 2 bases and J 0 bases; bases outside gene matches: 3. The CDR3 has 15 amino acids. CDR3 coding DNA: TGCGCCAGCAGCCAACGGACAGGGAGCTCCTACGAGCAGTACTTC. Its protein is CASSQRTGSSYEQYF.